In its sample, the clone carrying this TCR beta chain was seen a few times. Its antigen is not identified. This entry is derived from a study of T cell repertoires in aging, cancer and after chemotherapy. Study in general: Glioblastoma patients receiving temozolomide-based therapy gave paired samples before and after chemotherapy. Around 10 million TCR reads were in the whole dataset.

Study-level results: In each cancer cohort, median generation probability increased across chemotherapy, suggesting thymic output rebounded. In cancer patients, declining TCR diversity with age involved lost richness and lost evenness.

CDR1 and CDR2 from the germline V gene are LNHDA and SQIVND (reference sequence). The CDR3 has 15 amino acids. The junction had 7 bases not matched to a gene; V was cut back by 5 bases and J by 6 bases. TCR beta rearrangements were amplified from peripheral blood genomic DNA. TRB rearrangements spanning V, D and J were amplified using mixed TRB-A/B primers. TCRdb re-analysed the multiplex PCR reads in MiXCR, keeping a single row per CDR3 protein. Here the sample spans some 2,000 distinct CDR3 sequences, 25% to 40% being singletons. This clonotype was sampled from a human donor with a solid tumor. Source material: blood. The chain couples TRBV19 to TRBJ2-4; TRBD1 aligns across 10 bases. The CDR3 protein is CASSVQTGGRNIQYF. DNA for the CDR3: TGTGCCAGTAGTGTACAGACAGGGGGCAGAAACATTCAGTACTTC.